This T cell receptor beta chain appears in the sequencing data of a study of blood T cell repertoires in COVID-19. Study details: Whether acute or convalescent, the COVID-19 samples came from the United States, Italy and Spain. T cells, B-cell-depleted T cells, or PBMCs supplied cDNA or gDNA.

The V gene end was trimmed by 3 bases and the J gene end by 4 bases; junction bases not matched to a gene: 9. The CDR3 length is 16 residues. Germline V gene sequence: CDR1 KGHSH, CDR2 LQKENI. As handled by the study authors: Using reference gene primer amplification, nucleated cell counts were estimated. TCRdb keeps only in-frame clones here, not all; method: immunoSEQ multiplex PCR. V, J and clone size were drawn from that table, and D and trimming were deduced from the DNA. The top ten hold over 9.5% of the sample, which has over 300,000 clones, 70% to 90% seen once. The age range of participants was 18 to 89 years, with residence in 20 to 25 US areas.

This chain links TRBV18 with TRBJ1-2; 9 bases line up with TRBD1. The receptor was isolated from a woman aged 18 to 35 who had recovered from COVID-19. The source material was PBMCs or T cells enriched from blood (not recorded which). In DNA, the CDR3 is TGTGCCAGCTCACCTACGATGGGACAGGGCGCCTATGGCTACACCTTC. It specifies CASSPTMGQGAYGYTF.